Each of the 9 T cell receptor beta chains below was sequenced from the same sample in a study of cytomegalovirus exposure and HLA in healthy donors (dated by TCRdb to between 2016 and 2019). The protocol used for the library was the immunoSEQ multiplex PCR assay. For the multiplex PCR, a mixture combining 60 forward primers for TCR Vbeta segments and 13 reverse primers for TCR Jbeta segments was used. TCRdb re-hosts the immuneACCESS table, in-frame sequences only. Its copies lack some clones; in the studies checked, an unresolved V gene accounts for under half of them, and the cause for the rest is not known. The sample contains 200,000 to 250,000 clones, about four fifths of them found a single time. The biggest ten clones account for 5.4% of the sample. What was sequenced was PBMCs. Receptors originate from a woman aged 40 to 50 in good health and CMV-seropositive.

The gene calls are TRBV28 and TRBJ1-5, with a tentative D call TRBD1 (5 bases). With 2 bases removed from V and 7 bases from J, the gap between germline ends came to 15 bases. This CDR3 spans 15 amino acids. Germline V gives CDR1 MDHEN, CDR2 SYDVKM. CDR3 sequence reads: CASSLGLGGRQPQHF. In nucleotides, the CDR3 is TGTGCCAGCAGTTTAGGCCTGGGGGGGAGGCAGCCCCAGCATTTT.

On this clone itself: Other nucleotide sequences in the sample specify the same CDR3. The rearrangement links TRBV5-1 to TRBJ2-1; TRBD1 agrees at 8 bases. The CDR3 consists of 15 residues. CDR1 is SGHRS and CDR2 is YFSETQ in the germline V gene. Unmatched junction bases numbered 3, after V lost 0 bases and J lost 4 bases. CDR3: CASSLGQGAYNEQFF. The CDR3 nucleotides read TGCGCCAGCAGCTTGGGGCAGGGGGCTTACAATGAGCAGTTCTTC.

Only one count was recorded for this clone. Compared with germline, one end of the junction differs, possibly owing to a read error. Other DNA sequences in this specimen translate into the identical CDR3. This chain joins TRBV25-1 and TRBJ1-6, with D perhaps TRBD1 (6 bases). The CDR3 runs to 16 residues. The V gene's germline CDR1 is MGHDK and CDR2 SYGVNS. The CDR3 reads CASSDHGQFYNSPLHF. In DNA form, the CDR3 reads TGTGCCAGCAGTGACCACGGACAGTTCTATAATTCCCCCCTCCACTTT.

The rearrangement links TRBV2 to TRBJ1-1, with TRBD1 matching 7 bases. Per the germline V gene, CDR1 is SNHLY and CDR2 is FYNNEI. CDR3 length: 15 amino acids. Losses at the gene ends were 2 bases for V and 2 bases for J; bases not matched to a gene: 5. The CDR3 nucleotides are TGTGCCAGCAGTGAATGGGGACAGAGAAACACTGAAGCTTTCTTT. This translates into CASSEWGQRNTEAFF.

This chain joins TRBV4-3 and TRBJ1-6; D is unresolved. Germline V gene sequence: CDR1 LGHNA, CDR2 YSLEER. V was shortened by 0 bases and J by 10 bases, with 7 bases between the two germline ends. The CDR3 runs 13 residues. CDR3 protein: CASSQEEGSPLHF. The DNA of the CDR3 is TGCGCCAGCAGCCAAGAAGAGGGATCACCCCTCCACTTT.

In regard to this clone: The junction and the germline gene differ at one end; a read error may be behind it. This chain connects TRBV7-9 to TRBJ2-5; no definite D call. From germline, CDR1 is SEHNR and CDR2 FQNEAQ (reference sequence). The CDR3 is 12 residues long. DNA of the CDR3: TGTTCCAGCAGCTCCTTTGAGGAGACCCAGTACTTC. It specifies CSSSSFEETQYF.

The chain is built from TRBV6-5 and TRBJ1-2, with a possible D match to TRBD1 (5 bases). The germline V gene has CDR1 MNHEY and CDR2 SVGAGI. This CDR3 comprises 14 residues. Between the trimmed V and J ends, which lost 2 bases and 5 bases, there was a span of 12 bases. CDR3 loop: CASSYRRGGYGYTF. The CDR3, as DNA: TGTGCCAGCAGTTACCGTAGGGGAGGGTATGGCTACACCTTC.

The chain has TRBV5-1 and TRBJ1-5, with a tentative D call TRBD1 (5 bases). The germline gives CDR1 SGHRS, CDR2 YFSETQ. Between the trimmed V and J ends, which lost 7 bases and 6 bases, there was a span of 11 bases. The length of the CDR3 is 12 residues. The CDR3 coding sequence is TGCGCCAGCGGGGGGGGAACTCAGCCCCAGCATTTT. Translating it yields CASGGGTQPQHF. The whole variable domain, remainder taken from reference TRBV5-1 and TRBJ1-5, is KAGVTQTPRYLIKTRGQQVTLSCSPISGHRSVSWYQQTPGQGLQFLFEYFSETQRNKGNFPGRFSGRQFSNSRSEMNVSTLELGDSALYLCASGGGTQPQHFGDGTRLSIL.

The chain combines TRBV5-1 with TRBJ2-2; 8 nucleotides match TRBD2. Germline V gives CDR1 SGHRS, CDR2 YFSETQ. Germline trimming cut 0 bases from V and 4 bases from J; bases unmatched to any gene: 2. This CDR3 contains 15 residues. The CDR3 coding sequence is TGCGCCAGCAGCTTGGCTCTAGCGGGCACCGGGGAGCTGTTTTTT. As protein: CASSLALAGTGELFF.